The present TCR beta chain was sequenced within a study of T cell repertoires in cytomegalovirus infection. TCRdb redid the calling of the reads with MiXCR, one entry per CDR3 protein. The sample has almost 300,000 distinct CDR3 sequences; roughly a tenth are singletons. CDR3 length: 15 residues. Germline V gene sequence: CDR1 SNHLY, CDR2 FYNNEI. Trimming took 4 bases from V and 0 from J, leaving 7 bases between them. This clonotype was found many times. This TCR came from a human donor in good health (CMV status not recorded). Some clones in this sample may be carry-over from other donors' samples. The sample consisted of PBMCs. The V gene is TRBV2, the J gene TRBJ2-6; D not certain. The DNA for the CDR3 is TGTGCCAGCAGTGTGTGGGGCTCTGGGGCCAACGTCCTGACTTTC. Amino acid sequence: CASSVWGSGANVLTF.